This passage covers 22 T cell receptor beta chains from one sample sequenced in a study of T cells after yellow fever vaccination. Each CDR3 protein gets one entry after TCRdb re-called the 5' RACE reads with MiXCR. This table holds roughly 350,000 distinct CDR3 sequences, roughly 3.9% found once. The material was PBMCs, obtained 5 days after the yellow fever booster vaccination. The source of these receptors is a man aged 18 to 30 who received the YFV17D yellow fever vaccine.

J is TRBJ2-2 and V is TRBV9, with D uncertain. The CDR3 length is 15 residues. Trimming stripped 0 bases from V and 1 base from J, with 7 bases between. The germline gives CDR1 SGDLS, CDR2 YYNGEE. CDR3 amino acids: CASSVASVNTGELFF. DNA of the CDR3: TGTGCCAGCAGCGTAGCGTCGGTGAACACCGGGGAGCTGTTTTTT.

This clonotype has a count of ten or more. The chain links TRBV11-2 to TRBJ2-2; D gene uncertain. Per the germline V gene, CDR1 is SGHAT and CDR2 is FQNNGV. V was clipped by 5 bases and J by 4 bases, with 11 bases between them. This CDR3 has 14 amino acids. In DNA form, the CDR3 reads TGTGCCAGCAGCGCCCTGCGGACCACCGGGGAGCTGTTTTTT. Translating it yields CASSALRTTGELFF.

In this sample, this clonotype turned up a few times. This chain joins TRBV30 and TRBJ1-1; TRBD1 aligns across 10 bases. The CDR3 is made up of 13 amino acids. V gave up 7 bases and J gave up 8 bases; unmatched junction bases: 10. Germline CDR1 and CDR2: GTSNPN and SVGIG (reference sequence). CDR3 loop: CAYSGTGVMEAFF. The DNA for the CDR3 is TGTGCCTATTCCGGGACAGGGGTTATGGAAGCTTTCTTT.

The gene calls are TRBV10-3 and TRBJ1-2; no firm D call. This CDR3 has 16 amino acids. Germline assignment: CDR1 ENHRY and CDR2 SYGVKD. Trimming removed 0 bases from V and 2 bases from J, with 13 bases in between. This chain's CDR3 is CAISESKSAENYGYTF. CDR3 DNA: TGTGCCATCAGTGAGTCAAAGAGTGCAGAGAACTATGGCTACACCTTC.

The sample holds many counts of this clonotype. The CDR3 bases are TGTGCCAGCAGGCAGGGGGCAGGCTCCTACAATGAGCAGTTCTTC. As protein: CASRQGAGSYNEQFF. V is TRBV5-5 and J is TRBJ2-1; 8 bases agree with TRBD1. Trimming removed 5 bases from V and 0 bases from J; junction bases left unmatched: 4. There are 15 residues in the CDR3. The germline V gene encodes CDR1 SGHKS and CDR2 YYEKEE (reference sequence).

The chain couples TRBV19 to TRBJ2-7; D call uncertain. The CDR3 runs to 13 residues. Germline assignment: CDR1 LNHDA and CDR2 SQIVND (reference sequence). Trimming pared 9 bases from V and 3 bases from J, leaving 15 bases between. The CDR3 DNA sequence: TGTGCCAGCTCCGCGTCGGTGGGCTACGAGCAGTACGTC. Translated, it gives CASSASVGYEQYV.

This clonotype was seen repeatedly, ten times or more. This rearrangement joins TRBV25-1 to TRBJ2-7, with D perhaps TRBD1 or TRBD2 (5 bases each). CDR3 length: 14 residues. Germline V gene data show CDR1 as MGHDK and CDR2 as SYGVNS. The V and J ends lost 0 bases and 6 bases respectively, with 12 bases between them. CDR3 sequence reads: CASSEYGGGGEQYF. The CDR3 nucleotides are TGTGCCAGCAGTGAATATGGTGGGGGTGGCGAGCAGTACTTC.

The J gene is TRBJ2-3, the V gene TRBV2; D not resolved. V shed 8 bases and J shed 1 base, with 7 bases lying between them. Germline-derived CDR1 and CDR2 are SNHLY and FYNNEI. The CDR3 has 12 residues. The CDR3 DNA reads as TGTGCCAGCGGGCAACGCACAGATACGCAGTATTTT. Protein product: CASGQRTDTQYF.

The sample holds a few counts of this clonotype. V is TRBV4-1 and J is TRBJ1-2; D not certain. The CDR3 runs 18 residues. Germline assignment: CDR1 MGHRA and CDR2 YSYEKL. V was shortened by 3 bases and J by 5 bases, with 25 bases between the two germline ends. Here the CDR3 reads CASSQGRVRSGDWYGYTF. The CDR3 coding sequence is TGCGCCAGCAGCCAGGGGAGGGTGAGGAGCGGAGATTGGTATGGCTACACCTTC.

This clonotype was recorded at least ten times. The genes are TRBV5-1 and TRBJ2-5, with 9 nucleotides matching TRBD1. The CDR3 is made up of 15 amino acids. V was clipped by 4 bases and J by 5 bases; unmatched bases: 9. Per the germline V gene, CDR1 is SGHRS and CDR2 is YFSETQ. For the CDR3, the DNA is TGCGCCAGCAGCCCGGGGACAGGGTGGGAGGAGACCCAGTACTTC. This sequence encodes CASSPGTGWEETQYF.

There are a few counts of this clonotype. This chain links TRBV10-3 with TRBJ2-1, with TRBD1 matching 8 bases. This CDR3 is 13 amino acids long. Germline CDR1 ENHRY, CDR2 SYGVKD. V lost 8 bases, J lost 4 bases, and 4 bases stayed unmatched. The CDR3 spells CAIRGDRYNEQFF. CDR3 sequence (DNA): TGTGCCATCCGCGGGGACAGGTACAATGAGCAGTTCTTC.

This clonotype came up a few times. CDR3 sequence reads: CASSHCEAGPHTDTQYF. The CDR3 DNA follows: TGCGCCAGCAGCCATTGCGAAGCGGGGCCTCACACAGATACGCAGTATTTT. This chain links TRBV4-3 with TRBJ2-3; 7 nucleotides align to TRBD2. The germline gives CDR1 LGHNA, CDR2 YSLEER. The CDR3 totals 17 residues. V lost 3 bases to trimming and J lost 2 bases; unmatched junction nucleotides: 11.

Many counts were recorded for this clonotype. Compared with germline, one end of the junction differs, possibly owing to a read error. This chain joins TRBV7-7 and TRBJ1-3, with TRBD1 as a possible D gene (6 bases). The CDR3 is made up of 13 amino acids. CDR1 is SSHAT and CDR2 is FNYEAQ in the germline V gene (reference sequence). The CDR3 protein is CASSSGAGNTIYF. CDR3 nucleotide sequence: TGTGCTAGCAGCTCAGGGGCTGGAAACACCATATATTTT.

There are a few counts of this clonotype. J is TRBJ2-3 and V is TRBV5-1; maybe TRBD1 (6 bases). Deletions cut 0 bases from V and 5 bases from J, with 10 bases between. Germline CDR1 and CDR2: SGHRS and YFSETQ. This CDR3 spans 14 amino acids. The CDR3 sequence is CASSLVGAGDTQYF. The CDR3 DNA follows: TGCGCCAGCAGCTTGGTGGGGGCGGGAGATACGCAGTATTTT. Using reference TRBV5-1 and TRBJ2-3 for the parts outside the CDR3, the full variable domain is KAGVTQTPRYLIKTRGQQVTLSCSPISGHRSVSWYQQTPGQGLQFLFEYFSETQRNKGNFPGRFSGRQFSNSRSEMNVSTLELGDSALYLCASSLVGAGDTQYFGPGTRLTVL.

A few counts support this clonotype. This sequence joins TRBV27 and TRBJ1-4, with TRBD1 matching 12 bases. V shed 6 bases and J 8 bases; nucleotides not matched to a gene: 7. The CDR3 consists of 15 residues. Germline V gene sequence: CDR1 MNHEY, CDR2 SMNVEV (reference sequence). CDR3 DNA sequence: TGTGCCAGCAGGGGACAGGGGGCCGGGGAAGAAAAACTGTTTTTT. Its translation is CASRGQGAGEEKLFF. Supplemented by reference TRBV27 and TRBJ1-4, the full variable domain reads EAQVTQNPRYLITVTGKKLTVTCSQNMNHEYMSWYRQDPGLGLRQIYYSMNVEVTDKGDVPEGYKVSRKEKRNFPLILESPSPNQTSLYFCASRGQGAGEEKLFFGSGTQLSVL.

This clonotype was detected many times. The CDR3 bases are TGTGCCAGCAGCTTAACGTCACTGGGGGTAGCGGAATATACAGATACGCAGTATTTT. It yields the protein CASSLTSLGVAEYTDTQYF. The chain is built from TRBV7-3 and TRBJ2-3; D may be TRBD2 (6 bases). V shed 0 bases and J shed 3 bases, with 22 bases lying between them. Germline CDR1 and CDR2: SGHTA and FQGTGA. The CDR3 covers 19 residues.

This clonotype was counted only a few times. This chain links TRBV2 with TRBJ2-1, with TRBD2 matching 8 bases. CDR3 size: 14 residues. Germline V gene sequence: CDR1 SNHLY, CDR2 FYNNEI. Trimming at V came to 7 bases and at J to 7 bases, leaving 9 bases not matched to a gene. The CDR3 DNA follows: TGTGCCAGCATGGGGTGGACGGGGGGGAATGAGCAGTTCTTC. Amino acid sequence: CASMGWTGGNEQFF.

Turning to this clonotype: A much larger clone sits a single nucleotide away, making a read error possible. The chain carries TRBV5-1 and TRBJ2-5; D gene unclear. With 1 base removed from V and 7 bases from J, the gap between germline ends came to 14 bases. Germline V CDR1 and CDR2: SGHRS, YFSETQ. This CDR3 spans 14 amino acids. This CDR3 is CASSLLAEGVTQYF. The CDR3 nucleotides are TGCGCCAGCAGCTTGCTGGCCGAAGGAGTGACCCAGTACTTC.

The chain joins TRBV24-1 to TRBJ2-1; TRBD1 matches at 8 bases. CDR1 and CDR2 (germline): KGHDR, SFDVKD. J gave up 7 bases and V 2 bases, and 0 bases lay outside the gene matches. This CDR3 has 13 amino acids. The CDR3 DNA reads TGTGCCACCAGTGATTGGGACAGGAATGAGCAGTTCTTC. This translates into CATSDWDRNEQFF.

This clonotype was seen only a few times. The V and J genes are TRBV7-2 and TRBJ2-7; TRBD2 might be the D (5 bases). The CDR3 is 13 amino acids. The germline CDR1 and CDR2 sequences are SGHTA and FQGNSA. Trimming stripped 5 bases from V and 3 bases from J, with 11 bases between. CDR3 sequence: CASSPVGDYEQYV. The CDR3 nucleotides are TGTGCCAGCAGCCCCGTCGGGGACTACGAGCAGTACGTC.

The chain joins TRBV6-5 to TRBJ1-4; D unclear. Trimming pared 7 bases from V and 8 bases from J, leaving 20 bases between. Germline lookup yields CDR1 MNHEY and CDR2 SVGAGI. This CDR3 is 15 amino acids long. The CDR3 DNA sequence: TGTGCCAGCAACACTAACTCAGCTAAAGGCGAAAAACTGTTTTTT. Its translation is CASNTNSAKGEKLFF.

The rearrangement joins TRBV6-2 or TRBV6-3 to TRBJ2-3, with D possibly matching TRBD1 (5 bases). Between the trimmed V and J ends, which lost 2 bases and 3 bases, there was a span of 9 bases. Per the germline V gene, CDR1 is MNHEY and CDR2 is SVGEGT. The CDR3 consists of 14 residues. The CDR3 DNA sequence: TGTGCCAGCAGTTACCCGGCAGGGACAGATACGCAGTATTTT. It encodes CASSYPAGTDTQYF.